This TCR beta chain was obtained from a study of T cell responses to AZD1222 COVID-19 vaccine. General study points: Only five to seven AZD1222 recipients were seropositive at baseline. Close to half of all spike-specific TCRs reportedly target regions of the variants that are unmutated.

About this clone itself: Its antigen is not identified.

Profiled with immunoSEQ multiplex PCR; TCRdb holds only in-frame clones, not every one. The sample yields under 150,000 clones, about 93% seen once. The V segment lost 1 base and the J segment 7 bases; nucleotides outside the gene matches: 3. The CDR3 totals 14 residues. Germline lookup yields CDR1 SGHAT and CDR2 FQNNGV. Here the sequenced sample was peripheral blood, taken on day 0 of AZD1222 vaccination. The chain links TRBV11-2 to TRBJ1-5; 8 nucleotides match TRBD1. The sequence was collected from an adult in good health. The CDR3 is CASSLVGTGQPQHF. The CDR3 nucleotides are TGTGCCAGCAGCTTAGTGGGGACAGGACAGCCCCAGCATTTT.